The 24 T cell receptor beta chains below come from one sample, sequenced in a study of blood T cell repertoires in COVID-19. The repertoire was sequenced with immunoSEQ multiplex PCR; TCRdb's copy has only in-frame clones and lacks some. The sample yields about 160,000 clones, under 90% seen once. Sequenced sample: peripheral blood. The receptors stem from a woman of 80 years or more with acute or convalescent COVID-19.

The rearrangement uses TRBV27 and TRBJ1-6, with 8 bases lining up with TRBD1. Germline CDR1 is MNHEY and CDR2 is SMNVEV (reference sequence). With V trimmed by 2 bases and J by 10 bases, 4 bases remained unmatched. CDR3 length: 14 residues. This chain's CDR3 is CASSLGQGGSPLHF. CDR3 bases: TGTGCCAGCAGTTTAGGACAGGGTGGCTCACCCCTCCACTTT.

This clone appeared a single time. The V gene is TRBV5-4, the J gene TRBJ2-2; 9 positions agree with TRBD1. The germline CDR1 and CDR2 sequences are SGHNT and YYREEE (reference sequence). This CDR3 has 18 amino acids. V lost 4 bases to trimming and J lost 4 bases; unmatched junction nucleotides: 14. CDR3 sequence: CASSLNPEGQGGTGELFF. CDR3 nucleotides: TGTGCCAGCAGCCTTAACCCAGAGGGACAGGGCGGCACCGGGGAGCTGTTTTTT.

The genes are TRBV18 and TRBJ2-1; D may be TRBD1 (6 bases). With 6 bases removed from V and 4 bases from J, the gap between germline ends came to 16 bases. Looked up from germline, CDR1 is KGHSH and CDR2 is LQKENI. The CDR3 is 15 residues long. The CDR3 reads CASSSQGTLYNEQFF. The DNA for the CDR3 is TGTGCCAGCTCTTCACAGGGAACCTTATACAATGAGCAGTTCTTC.

The rearrangement links TRBV5-5 to TRBJ1-6; TRBD1 agrees at 7 bases. This CDR3 has 15 residues. Per the germline V gene, CDR1 is SGHKS and CDR2 is YYEKEE (reference sequence). Trimming cost V 4 bases and J 5 bases; bases outside gene matches: 6. CDR3 bases: TGTGCCAGCAGCGCGGGGACAGTAAATAATTCACCCCTCCACTTT. Amino acids: CASSAGTVNNSPLHF.

This clone came up a few times. The rearrangement joins TRBV27 to TRBJ1-5, with 7 bases fitting TRBD1. CDR1 MNHEY and CDR2 SMNVEV come from the germline V gene (reference sequence). The CDR3 contains 16 residues. The trim removed 2 bases at V and 4 bases at J, leaving 8 bases unmatched. In DNA, the CDR3 is TGTGCCAGCAGTTTACGAACAGGGGTAAGAAATCAGCCCCAGCATTTT. Translation gives CASSLRTGVRNQPQHF.

The genes are TRBV4-2 and TRBJ2-2, with TRBD2 identical over 7 bases. The CDR3 is 18 amino acids. With V trimmed by 0 bases and J by 0 bases, 7 bases remained unmatched. Germline V gene data show CDR1 as LGHNA and CDR2 as YNFKEQ. In nucleotides, the CDR3 is TGTGCCAGCAGCCAAGAAACTAGCGCCCTCCCGAACACCGGGGAGCTGTTTTTT. The encoded protein is CASSQETSALPNTGELFF.

The chain links TRBV27 to TRBJ1-6; D gene uncertain. This CDR3 has 15 amino acids. In germline, CDR1 is MNHEY, CDR2 SMNVEV (reference sequence). V shed 1 base and J shed 2 bases, with 6 bases lying between them. The CDR3 bases are TGTGCCAGCAGTTTATTGGGCACCTATAATTCACCCCTCCACTTT. Translated: CASSLLGTYNSPLHF.

The chain joins TRBV7-3 to TRBJ2-2, with D uncertain. The germline V and J ends were trimmed by 3 bases and 5 bases, with 7 bases remaining between them. The CDR3 spans 13 residues. CDR1 is SGHTA, CDR2 FQGTGA, per germline. The CDR3 region has the DNA TGTGCCAGCAGCTTGAGCATTACCGGGGAGCTGTTTTTT. Encoded protein: CASSLSITGELFF.

V gene TRBV5-4 combines with J gene TRBJ1-1; 9 bases are a match to TRBD1. The CDR3 totals 19 residues. Losses at the gene ends were 4 bases for V and 4 bases for J; bases not matched to a gene: 20. Germline V gives CDR1 SGHNT, CDR2 YYREEE (reference sequence). This CDR3 is CASSPRQGGFEIKGTEAFF. The DNA of the CDR3 is TGTGCCAGCAGCCCACGACAGGGGGGGTTCGAGATTAAAGGCACTGAAGCTTTCTTT.

The rearrangement uses TRBV18 and TRBJ1-2; D perhaps matches TRBD1 (5 bases). Germline V gives CDR1 KGHSH, CDR2 LQKENI. The CDR3 consists of 15 residues. Trimming pared 4 bases from V and 1 base from J, leaving 13 bases between. This CDR3 is CASSLQGRGNYGYTF. CDR3 DNA sequence: TGTGCCAGCTCACTCCAGGGTAGGGGTAACTATGGCTACACCTTC.

This clone was picked up a small number of times. The chain combines TRBV5-4 with TRBJ2-3; 11 bases fit TRBD2. Per the germline V gene, CDR1 is SGHNT and CDR2 is YYREEE (reference sequence). The ends lost 0 bases at V and 0 bases at J; junction bases unmatched: 3. This CDR3 is built from 17 residues. The CDR3 loop reads CASSLELAGGSTDTQYF. In DNA form, the CDR3 reads TGTGCCAGCAGCTTGGAGTTAGCGGGAGGGAGCACAGATACGCAGTATTTT.

This chain uses TRBV28 with TRBJ2-1; 8 bases are a match to TRBD2. The CDR3 sequence is 13 residues long. Trimming at V came to 11 bases and at J to 0 bases, leaving 3 bases not matched to a gene. From germline, CDR1 is MDHEN and CDR2 SYDVKM. The CDR3 DNA reads as TGTGCCTTCAGCGGGAGCTCCTACAATGAGCAGTTCTTC. Its protein is CAFSGSSYNEQFF.

This chain links TRBV4-3 with TRBJ2-3; TRBD1 agrees at 9 bases. CDR1 and CDR2 from the germline V gene are LGHNA and YSLEER. This CDR3 region has 17 residues. Losses at the gene ends were 1 base for V and 6 bases for J; bases not matched to a gene: 11. CDR3 DNA: TGCGCCAGCAGCCAAGGCATCCTTACAGGGGGCGTCGATACGCAGTATTTT. This codes for CASSQGILTGGVDTQYF.

V usage is TRBV4-1 and J usage is TRBJ1-2; weak D call: TRBD1 (6 bases). Germline CDR1 and CDR2: MGHRA and YSYEKL. Trimming cost V 0 bases and J 13 bases, with 18 bases left between them. This CDR3 has 14 amino acids. In DNA form, the CDR3 reads TGCGCCAGCAGCCAAGAAGGGACATCCCATAGTGGCACCTTC. This codes for CASSQEGTSHSGTF.

This clone occurred once. The V and J genes are TRBV5-1 and TRBJ2-2, with D possibly TRBD2 on 6 matching bases. CDR1 SGHRS and CDR2 YFSETQ come from the germline V gene. The ends were cut back, 1 base at V and 6 bases at J, with 13 bases in the middle. CDR3 length equals 15 residues. CDR3 residues: CASSLRTIDPGELFF. The CDR3, as DNA: TGCGCCAGCAGCTTGCGGACTATAGACCCCGGGGAGCTGTTTTTT.

This clone was recorded once. The rearrangement links TRBV6-1 to TRBJ1-2; no reliable D call. V dropped 5 bases and J dropped 1 base, with 8 bases sitting between them. The germline CDR1 and CDR2 sequences are MNHNS and SASEGT. CDR3 length: 13 residues. The DNA of the CDR3 is TGTGCCAGCAGTCTACAGATTAACTATGGCTACACCTTC. Its protein product is CASSLQINYGYTF.

The chain carries TRBV7-9 and TRBJ2-3; 9 bases align to TRBD1. V shed 2 bases, J shed 5 bases, and the junction held 17 bases outside the gene matches. Germline lookup yields CDR1 SEHNR and CDR2 FQNEAQ (reference sequence). The CDR3 totals 19 residues. The CDR3 reads CASSLWPGPGQGRGDTQYF. DNA for the CDR3: TGTGCCAGCAGCTTATGGCCCGGACCCGGACAGGGGAGAGGAGATACGCAGTATTTT. Variable domain in full (rest from reference TRBV7-9 and TRBJ2-3): DTGVSQNPRHKITKRGQNVTFRCDPISEHNRLYWYRQTLGQGPEFLTYFQNEAQLEKSRLLSDRFSAERPKGSFSTLEIQRTEQGDSAMYLCASSLWPGPGQGRGDTQYFGPGTRLTVL.

This clone was counted a few times. This chain uses TRBV28 with TRBJ1-2; D is undetermined. V lost 7 bases, J lost 7 bases, and 13 bases lay in between. Germline CDR1 MDHEN, CDR2 SYDVKM. The CDR3 consists of 12 residues. The CDR3 is CASTVGVSGYTF. The CDR3 DNA reads as TGTGCCAGCACCGTCGGGGTTAGTGGCTACACCTTC.

The rearrangement uses TRBV4-2 and TRBJ2-2, with 7 bases identical to TRBD1. Germline loops: CDR1 LGHNA, CDR2 YNFKEQ. Losses at the gene ends were 1 base for V and 0 bases for J; bases not matched to a gene: 8. The CDR3 runs 18 residues. For the CDR3, the DNA is TGTGCCAGCAGCCAAGCGGGACAGATTTTCGCGAACACCGGGGAGCTGTTTTTT. As protein: CASSQAGQIFANTGELFF.

The chain has TRBV27 and TRBJ1-1; D perhaps matches TRBD1 (6 bases). This CDR3 has 12 residues. Between the trimmed V and J ends, which lost 6 bases and 4 bases, there was a span of 9 bases. The germline CDR1 and CDR2 sequences are MNHEY and SMNVEV (reference sequence). In nucleotides, the CDR3 is TGTGCCAGCAGCGAACAGGGCACTGAAGCTTTCTTT. It yields the protein CASSEQGTEAFF.

A note on this clone: At one end the junction does not follow the germline gene, possibly because of a read error. The V call is TRBV5-1, the J call TRBJ2-1, with 9 bases aligning to TRBD2. The CDR3 runs to 16 residues. From germline, CDR1 is SGHRS and CDR2 YFSETQ. CDR3 bases: TGCGCCAGCAGCTTGGACCGAGCGGGAGGTGGTAATGGGCAGTTCTTC. Amino acid sequence: CASSLDRAGGGNGQFF.

The CDR3 nucleotides read TGTGCCAGCAGCAACGACAGGGGTGGAGGCTACACCTTC. Amino acids: CASSNDRGGGYTF. V usage is TRBV3-1 (or the pseudogene TRBV3-2) and J usage is TRBJ1-2; 8 positions agree with TRBD1. V trimming: 5 bases; J trimming: 8 bases; junction bases outside the gene matches: 7. The germline CDR1 and CDR2 sequences are LGHDT and YNNKEL (reference sequence). The CDR3 has 13 amino acids.

The chain combines TRBV6-6 with TRBJ1-4, with D unclear. The CDR3 has 14 amino acids. Germline assignment: CDR1 MNHNY and CDR2 SVGAGI (reference sequence). V was trimmed by 2 bases and J by 4 bases, leaving 8 bases between them. CDR3 DNA sequence: TGTGCCAGCAGTTACGGCAGACTTAATGAAAAACTGTTTTTT. It translates to CASSYGRLNEKLFF.

The chain has TRBV28 and TRBJ1-5, with D possibly being TRBD1 (6 bases). Trimming pared 5 bases from V and 5 bases from J, leaving 22 bases between. This CDR3 is 17 amino acids long. In germline, CDR1 is MDHEN, CDR2 SYDVKM. CDR3 nucleotide sequence: TGTGCCAGCAGTCCCCCCGGACAGCTCCTCGAATATCAGCCCCAGCATTTT. It specifies CASSPPGQLLEYQPQHF.